Presented here are 12 T cell receptor beta chains from one specimen sequenced in a study of blood T cell repertoires in COVID-19. Using immunoSEQ multiplex PCR, the repertoire was profiled, and TCRdb retains in-frame clones only, with some absent. The table has about 170,000 clones, around 89% seen once. The specimen was peripheral blood. The origin of the receptors is a man over 45 who had recovered from COVID-19.

This clone appeared once. The chain recombines TRBV5-6 with TRBJ1-2; 8 bases match TRBD1. V lost 5 bases to trimming and J lost 0 bases; unmatched junction nucleotides: 12. The CDR3 is 17 residues long. From germline, CDR1 is SGHDT and CDR2 YYEEEE. In nucleotides, the CDR3 is TGTGCCAGCAGTCCACGACACAGGGGGGGATCTAACTATGGCTACACCTTC. Translating it yields CASSPRHRGGSNYGYTF.

This sequence joins TRBV9 and TRBJ2-2; TRBD2 agrees at 10 bases. This CDR3 is built from 17 residues. The V gene end was trimmed by 0 bases and the J gene end by 7 bases; junction bases not matched to a gene: 9. Per the germline V gene, CDR1 is SGDLS and CDR2 is YYNGEE. CDR3 loop: CASSVARAGGPDGELFF. DNA of the CDR3: TGTGCCAGCAGCGTAGCTCGAGCGGGAGGGCCCGACGGGGAGCTGTTTTTT.

This chain joins TRBV3-1 (or the pseudogene TRBV3-2) and TRBJ1-2; perhaps TRBD1 as D (5 bases). This CDR3 spans 14 amino acids. Germline V lookup: CDR1 LGHDT, CDR2 YNNKEL (reference sequence). Deletions cut 0 bases from V and 6 bases from J, with 11 bases between. The CDR3 region has the DNA TGTGCCAGCAGCCAAGAGGGCAGGGATCATGGCTACACCTTC. It specifies CASSQEGRDHGYTF.

The chain combines TRBV19 with TRBJ2-3; no clear D gene. This CDR3 comprises 13 residues. V lost 3 bases to trimming and J lost 3 bases, with 7 bases between them. The germline gives CDR1 LNHDA, CDR2 SQIVND (reference sequence). CDR3 protein: CASSMAGTDTQYF. CDR3 bases: TGTGCCAGTAGTATGGCCGGGACAGATACGCAGTATTTT.

This chain links TRBV2 with TRBJ1-4; D is ambiguous. Germline lookup yields CDR1 SNHLY and CDR2 FYNNEI. The length of the CDR3 is 13 residues. The V end was cut by 4 bases, the J end by 7 bases, with 10 bases between. The CDR3 nucleotides read TGTGCCAGCAGTGGTGAGTGGAGTGAAAAACTGTTTTTT. It encodes CASSGEWSEKLFF.

This chain connects TRBV6-5 to TRBJ1-1; 9 positions agree with TRBD1. The CDR3 consists of 13 residues. After removal of 6 bases from V and 5 bases from J, the junction contained 4 bases not matched to a gene. In germline, CDR1 is MNHEY, CDR2 SVGAGI. The chain's CDR3 is CASRDRGGTEAFF. DNA of the CDR3: TGTGCCAGCAGGGACAGGGGAGGTACTGAAGCTTTCTTT.

The chain recombines TRBV7-9 with TRBJ1-1, with a tentative D call TRBD1 (6 bases). V gave up 2 bases and J gave up 1 base, with 11 bases separating them. This CDR3 has 15 amino acids. CDR1 and CDR2 (germline): SEHNR, FQNEAQ (reference sequence). CDR3 in DNA: TGTGCCAGCAGCTTAAGGGGGACACCGAACACTGAAGCTTTCTTT. This codes for CASSLRGTPNTEAFF.

CDR3 residues: CASSLKGGDTYEQYF. CDR3 DNA: TGCGCCAGCAGCTTGAAGGGCGGGGATACTTACGAGCAGTACTTC. The chain couples TRBV5-1 to TRBJ2-7, with D perhaps TRBD2 (6 bases). The V end was cut by 1 base, the J end by 4 bases, with 15 bases between. The CDR3 loop spans 15 amino acids. Looked up from germline, CDR1 is SGHRS and CDR2 is YFSETQ.

The gene calls are TRBV12-3 or TRBV12-4 and TRBJ2-5; TRBD1 aligns across 8 bases. CDR3 length equals 13 residues. Trimming took 5 bases from V and 5 from J; bases not matched to a gene: 4. The CDR3 protein is CASSQGAGETQYF. CDR3 DNA sequence: TGTGCCAGCAGTCAGGGGGCAGGGGAGACCCAGTACTTC.

This rearrangement joins TRBV6-5 to TRBJ2-2; possible D gene TRBD2, 5 bases. Per the germline V gene, CDR1 is MNHEY and CDR2 is SVGAGI. CDR3 length: 12 residues. The ends were cut back, 2 bases at V and 7 bases at J, with 5 bases in the middle. CDR3 in amino acids: CASSYRGGELFF. The CDR3 nucleotides read TGTGCCAGCAGTTACCGGGGCGGGGAGCTGTTTTTT.

This clone was seen more than once but under ten times. The rearrangement uses TRBV29-1 and TRBJ1-2; D perhaps matches TRBD1 (5 bases). With 3 bases removed from V and 6 bases from J, the gap between germline ends came to 17 bases. Germline lookup yields CDR1 SQVTM and CDR2 ANQGSEA. This CDR3 spans 14 amino acids. The CDR3 protein is CSVDEVGVPHGYTF. In nucleotides, the CDR3 is TGCAGCGTTGACGAAGTAGGGGTTCCCCATGGCTACACCTTC.

This clone was detected only once. This rearrangement joins TRBV7-9 to TRBJ1-4; 9 positions match TRBD1. There are 19 residues in the CDR3. The J segment lost 0 bases and the V segment lost 4 bases, leaving 12 bases of the junction unmatched. The V gene's germline CDR1 is SEHNR and CDR2 FQNEAQ (reference sequence). CDR3 sequence (DNA): TGTGCCAGCAGCTCCAGAACGACAGGGGGATTTGCAACTAATGAAAAACTGTTTTTT. Its protein is CASSSRTTGGFATNEKLFF.